The clone carrying this TCR beta chain was seen only once. The data stem from a study of control samples from healthy donors and cancer patients. This CDR3 contains 13 residues. Germline values: CDR1 SNHLY, CDR2 FYNNEI. V shed 6 bases and J shed 1 base, with 9 bases lying between them. The protocol was immunoSEQ multiplex PCR, while the TCRdb copy is restricted to in-frame clones and leaves out a portion. The sample carries about 200,000 clones, about 90% recorded once. Specimen: blood. The chain has TRBV2 and TRBJ1-1; the D is unclear. The receptor comes from a man in his thirties or forties in good health. In nucleotides, the CDR3 is TGTGCCAGCAGCGGGCAGGAGAACACTGAAGCTTTCTTT. Translation gives CASSGQENTEAFF. Full variable domain (remainder filled in from reference TRBV2 and TRBJ1-1): EPEVTQTPSHQVTQMGQEVILRCVPISNHLYFYWYRQILGQKVEFLVSFYNNEISEKSEIFDDQFSVERPDGSNFTLKIRSTKLEDSAMYFCASSGQENTEAFFGQGTRLTVV.